This TCR beta chain was recovered during a study of blood T cell repertoires in COVID-19 (dated by TCRdb to the early 2020s). The study in broad terms: Samples from collaborators originated in the United States, Italy and Spain and spanned both the acute and convalescent phases of COVID-19. A de-identified subject ID, COVID-19 status, age in years and sex were almost always included in the sample metadata. A freely available public database, intended as a resource for researchers studying the immune response to SARS-CoV-2, is where the repertoires were released. Samples came from the ongoing ImmuneRACE study (first 160 participants) plus 1,254 subjects from 6 global collaborators. Where HLA class I and class II types were available, the types were taken from metadata supplied by the sample provider, not from assay-based typing. The dataset comprised deeply sampled blood TCRbeta repertoires from subjects exposed to, actively infected with, or recovered from COVID-19. The prospective study material was composed of cDNA or gDNA derived from T cells, B-cell-depleted T cells, or PBMCs.

Study-wide conclusions, independent of this receptor: The quantity of clinical and demographic metadata differed by source and by participant and was supplied without curation.

Trimming removed 2 bases from V and 7 bases from J, leaving 24 bases between the germline ends. The CDR3 spans 16 residues, from the cysteine through the phenylalanine. The kept DNA is CDR3 alone, 48 bases in frame from the first base. From the germline V gene (reference sequence), CDR1 is GTSNPN and CDR2 is SVGIG. Of note for this clone: Its antigen is still unknown. Base qualities are not recorded, but no much larger clone differs from it by a single base.

TCRbeta CDR3 regions were amplified from genomic DNA by means of the immunoSEQ Assay, a bias-controlled multiplex PCR. The source study handled its data this way. The number of nucleated cells in each sample was estimated by amplification of reference gene primers within the assay. Sequence reads were collapsed and filtered to measure the absolute abundance of every unique TCRbeta CDR3 rearrangement. Productive Simpson clonality was computed per sample as the square root of Simpson's diversity index over productive rearrangements. TCRdb carries this immuneACCESS record with in-frame sequences only. Its versions omit some clonotypes, under half of them owing to an unresolved V gene in the studies checked, with the rest unexplained. For V, J and clone size, that table is used; D and trimming come from the DNA. The sample has over 250,000 clones on record, about 89% of them singletons. Clones ranked in the top ten supply less than 1.6% of the sample.

A second Seattle source provided samples from volunteer blood donors who had recovered from COVID-19. The collaborating institutions used their own protocols to collect whole blood in K2EDTA tubes. For TCRbeta analysis, collaborator samples were shipped as frozen whole blood, as isolated PBMCs, or as DNA extracted from either sample type. The sequence was obtained from a woman aged 40 to 55 who had recovered from COVID-19. Here the chain combines TRBV30 and TRBJ2-7; TRBD1 is perhaps the D gene, given 6 matching bases. The material sequenced was peripheral blood. The nucleotides are TGTGCCTGGAGTCCCCCAGGGACATCACCCATAGGGGAGCAGTACTTC. This is translated as CAWSPPGTSPIGEQYF.